One sample yielded the 25 T cell receptor beta chains listed below, sequenced in a study of cytomegalovirus exposure and HLA in healthy donors. The PCR had 60 Vbeta and 13 Jbeta primers. Here immunoSEQ multiplex PCR was the method, and the copy in TCRdb shows in-frame clones only, minus some. Its table records 180,000 or so clones. Input material: PBMCs. Receptors originate from a woman between 18 and 30 years old in good health and CMV-seropositive.

The chain combines TRBV10-3 with TRBJ2-5; perhaps TRBD1 as D (6 bases). This CDR3 region has 15 residues. V dropped 2 bases and J dropped 5 bases, with 15 bases sitting between them. Germline assignment: CDR1 ENHRY and CDR2 SYGVKD. In nucleotides, the CDR3 is TGTGCCATCAGTGAGAAACTCACAGGGTTGGAGACCCAGTACTTC. Protein: CAISEKLTGLETQYF.

V and J are TRBV15 and TRBJ2-1, with 12 positions matching TRBD2. Per germline, CDR1 LNHNV and CDR2 YYDKDF (reference sequence). V lost 1 base to trimming and J lost 9 bases; unmatched junction nucleotides: 1. CDR3 length: 14 residues. As DNA, the CDR3 is TGTGCCACCAGCAGAGGGACTAGCGGGATTGAGCAGTTCTTC. Translating gives CATSRGTSGIEQFF. The whole variable domain, remainder taken from reference TRBV15 and TRBJ2-1, is DAMVIQNPRYQVTQFGKPVTLSCSQTLNHNVMYWYQQKSSQAPKLLFHYYDKDFNNEADTPDNFQSRRPNTSFCFLDIRSPGLGDTAMYLCATSRGTSGIEQFFGPGTRLTVL.

The V gene is TRBV5-1, the J gene TRBJ2-3; D unclear. Trimming cost V 1 base and J 1 base, with 10 bases left between them. Germline CDR1 SGHRS, CDR2 YFSETQ. The CDR3 is 15 amino acids. The CDR3 loop is CASSLNGIGTDTQYF. CDR3 bases: TGCGCCAGCAGCTTGAATGGTATAGGCACAGATACGCAGTATTTT.

This rearrangement joins TRBV29-1 to TRBJ2-3, with a weak D call TRBD1 (7 bases). CDR1 is SQVTM and CDR2 is ANQGSEA in the germline V gene. The CDR3 extends over 16 amino acids. V lost 4 bases to trimming and J lost 2 bases, with 19 bases between them. The CDR3 DNA reads TGCAGCGTTGCCAAGGATTCAGGGGGGTACACAGATACGCAGTATTTT. Translated, it gives CSVAKDSGGYTDTQYF.

V usage is TRBV7-2 and J usage is TRBJ1-2; maybe TRBD1 (5 bases). CDR1 SGHTA and CDR2 FQGNSA come from the germline V gene. V gave up 8 bases and J gave up 5 bases, with 24 bases separating them. The CDR3 has 16 residues. Here the CDR3 reads CASLAGGQIPFYGYTF. Written as DNA, the CDR3 is TGTGCCAGCCTAGCCGGGGGTCAAATCCCTTTTTATGGCTACACCTTC.

The chain employs TRBV2 and TRBJ2-5, with a weak D call TRBD2 (5 bases). The CDR3 loop spans 12 amino acids. The V gene's germline CDR1 is SNHLY and CDR2 FYNNEI. Trimming stripped 10 bases from V and 1 base from J, with 10 bases between. In DNA form, the CDR3 reads TGTGCCACCTCGGGGATCCAAGAGACCCAGTACTTC. Its protein is CATSGIQETQYF.

The chain uses TRBV27 and TRBJ2-3, with TRBD2 as a possible D gene (5 bases). V lost 0 bases and J 2 bases, leaving 12 bases between the germline ends. This CDR3 contains 16 residues. In germline, CDR1 is MNHEY, CDR2 SMNVEV (reference sequence). CDR3: CASSLSYRTATDTQYF. CDR3 bases: TGTGCCAGCAGTTTATCTTATAGGACTGCCACAGATACGCAGTATTTT.

The chain links TRBV5-6 to TRBJ2-7; D unclear. Between the trimmed V and J ends, which lost 4 bases and 6 bases, there was a span of 26 bases. The CDR3 contains 17 residues. Germline V gene sequence: CDR1 SGHDT, CDR2 YYEEEE. CDR3 nucleotides: TGTGCCAGCAGCGAAAAACCCCACGGCCGGGTTGCCGGCGAGCAGTACTTC. This gives the protein CASSEKPHGRVAGEQYF.

The chain links TRBV5-4 to TRBJ1-2; D is possibly TRBD1 (6 bases). Germline CDR1 reads SGHNT; CDR2 reads YYREEE (reference sequence). The CDR3 is made up of 17 amino acids. Between the trimmed V and J ends, which lost 2 bases and 4 bases, there was a span of 21 bases. The CDR3 DNA reads as TGTGCCAGCAGCTTAACCTTAAACAGGGCTACTAGCTATGGCTACACCTTC. Residues: CASSLTLNRATSYGYTF.

The chain couples TRBV7-9 to TRBJ1-4; the match to TRBD1 covers 8 bases. Per germline, CDR1 SEHNR and CDR2 FQNEAQ (reference sequence). The CDR3 is 14 residues long. V lost 5 bases to trimming and J lost 14 bases; unmatched junction nucleotides: 13. This chain's CDR3 is CASSLDRGVFELFF. CDR3 DNA: TGTGCCAGCAGCCTCGACAGGGGAGTCTTTGAGCTGTTTTTT.

The rearrangement joins TRBV5-1 to TRBJ2-1; TRBD2 agrees at 9 bases. The CDR3 is made up of 17 amino acids. The junction had 11 bases not matched to a gene; V was cut back by 2 bases and J by 5 bases. The germline V gene encodes CDR1 SGHRS and CDR2 YFSETQ. CDR3 in DNA: TGCGCCAGCAGCTTAGCGGGAGGAGGTTTCCCACACAATGAGCAGTTCTTC. This codes for CASSLAGGGFPHNEQFF.

The J gene is TRBJ1-1, the V gene TRBV7-9, with D unresolved. The CDR3 is 14 residues long. Germline lookup yields CDR1 SEHNR and CDR2 FQNEAQ (reference sequence). The ends were cut back, 5 bases at V and 4 bases at J, with 14 bases in the middle. The CDR3, as DNA: TGTGCCAGCAGCCTAATGACTGAGGTCACTGAAGCTTTCTTT. This codes for CASSLMTEVTEAFF.

V is TRBV5-1 and J is TRBJ1-1, with TRBD1 matching 8 bases. Germline lookup yields CDR1 SGHRS and CDR2 YFSETQ. The CDR3 spans 16 residues. J gave up 8 bases and V 2 bases, and 14 bases lay outside the gene matches. The CDR3, as DNA: TGCGCCAGCAGCTTTTTTGGACAGGGACCGGACAAGGAAGCTTTCTTT. Translating gives CASSFFGQGPDKEAFF. The variable domain in full, with the rest retrieved from reference TRBV5-1 and TRBJ1-1, is KAGVTQTPRYLIKTRGQQVTLSCSPISGHRSVSWYQQTPGQGLQFLFEYFSETQRNKGNFPGRFSGRQFSNSRSEMNVSTLELGDSALYLCASSFFGQGPDKEAFFGQGTRLTVV.

The V call is TRBV28, the J call TRBJ1-4; 8 nucleotides line up with TRBD1. J was trimmed by 7 bases and V by 5 bases; bases with no gene match: 6. The germline V gene has CDR1 MDHEN and CDR2 SYDVKM. The CDR3 has 14 amino acids. CDR3 loop: CASSPGQGGEKLFF. The CDR3, as DNA: TGTGCCAGCAGTCCCGGACAGGGTGGTGAAAAACTGTTTTTT. The full variable domain, with the rest looked up from reference TRBV28 and TRBJ1-4, is DVKVTQSSRYLVKRTGEKVFLECVQDMDHENMFWYRQDPGLGLRLIYFSYDVKMKEKGDIPEGYSVSREKKERFSLILESASTNQTSMYLCASSPGQGGEKLFFGSGTQLSVL.

For this clone: At one end, the junction sequence differs from germline, possibly due to a read error. The V gene is TRBV4-3, the J gene TRBJ1-3; TRBD1 might be the D (6 bases). This CDR3 is 16 amino acids long. The V gene's germline CDR1 is LGHNA and CDR2 YSLEER. CDR3 nucleotide sequence: TGCGCCAGCAGCCAGGGGCGGGGGGCGCATGGAGACACCATATATTTT. It yields the protein CASSQGRGAHGDTIYF.

The rearrangement links TRBV7-2 to TRBJ2-3; possible D gene TRBD2, 6 bases. Trimming left V 1 base short and J 0 bases short, with 14 bases between. The CDR3 runs to 17 residues. Germline V gene sequence: CDR1 SGHTA, CDR2 FQGNSA. This CDR3 reads CASSLVAGTYSTDTQYF. For the CDR3, the DNA is TGTGCCAGCAGCTTAGTTGCAGGGACTTATAGCACAGATACGCAGTATTTT.

The rearrangement joins TRBV5-4 to TRBJ2-5, with 9 bases lining up with TRBD2. CDR1 and CDR2 from the germline V gene are SGHNT and YYREEE (reference sequence). V lost 0 bases and J lost 5; bases outside the gene matches: 5. CDR3 length: 15 residues. The CDR3 DNA follows: TGTGCCAGCAGCTTGGCGGCGGGGGGGCACGAGACCCAGTACTTC. The encoded protein is CASSLAAGGHETQYF.

The rearrangement joins TRBV4-3 to TRBJ2-1, with 11 nucleotides matching TRBD2. The CDR3 length is 18 residues. The germline V gene has CDR1 LGHNA and CDR2 YSLEER. The ends lost 0 bases at V and 7 bases at J; junction bases unmatched: 11. In DNA, the CDR3 is TGCGCCAGCAGCCAAGACATAGCGGGAGGGCCAGTAGGGAATGAGCAGTTCTTC. It encodes CASSQDIAGGPVGNEQFF.

The V gene is TRBV5-1, the J gene TRBJ2-7, with a weak D call TRBD1 (6 bases). CDR3 length equals 15 residues. V was cut by 0 bases and J by 2 bases, with 12 bases left in between. Germline V CDR1 and CDR2: SGHRS, YFSETQ. As DNA, the CDR3 is TGCGCCAGCAGCTTGGAAACAGGGAACCCCTACGAGCAGTACTTC. This gives the protein CASSLETGNPYEQYF.

V usage is TRBV10-1 and J usage is TRBJ2-3, with unresolved D. The CDR3 is 15 amino acids. Trimming left V 3 bases short and J 5 bases short, with 15 bases between. In germline, CDR1 is WNHNN, CDR2 SYGVQD (reference sequence). The CDR3 region is CASSDHGQTVDTQYF. The CDR3 bases are TGCGCCAGCAGTGATCACGGTCAAACGGTAGATACGCAGTATTTT.

CDR3 loop: CASSLKIAGVRGIQYF. CDR3 bases: TGTGCCAGCAGTTTAAAAATAGCGGGAGTTCGAGGCATTCAGTACTTC. This chain connects TRBV27 to TRBJ2-4, with 9 bases identical to TRBD2. The CDR3 is 16 amino acids. V lost 2 bases and J lost 9; bases outside the gene matches: 11. The germline V gene encodes CDR1 MNHEY and CDR2 SMNVEV (reference sequence).

The CDR3 loop is CASSPPGERGTEAFF. Here the CDR3 DNA reads TGTGCCAGCAGCCCCCCGGGGGAGCGAGGGACTGAAGCTTTCTTT. V and J are TRBV6-6 and TRBJ1-1; perhaps TRBD1 as D (5 bases). The length of the CDR3 is 15 residues. CDR1 and CDR2 from the germline V gene are MNHNY and SVGAGI (reference sequence). The V end was cut by 6 bases, the J end by 5 bases, with 19 bases between.

The chain carries TRBV14 and TRBJ2-5; 12 bases align to TRBD2. The CDR3 consists of 14 residues. Germline lookup yields CDR1 SGHDN and CDR2 FVKESK. With V trimmed by 5 bases and J by 13 bases, 11 bases remained unmatched. This CDR3 reads CASSVPLTSGSRYF. CDR3 bases: TGTGCCAGCAGCGTTCCCCTGACTAGCGGGAGTAGGTACTTC.

The V gene is TRBV10-3, the J gene TRBJ2-7; 11 bases align to TRBD2. The CDR3 is made up of 18 amino acids. V was pared by 0 bases and J by 1 base, with 8 bases of the junction left unmatched. CDR1 and CDR2 from the germline V gene are ENHRY and SYGVKD. CDR3 nucleotides: TGTGCCATCAGTGAGTCCCCTAGCGGGAGGCCGATTTCCTACGAGCAGTACTTC. Translating gives CAISESPSGRPISYEQYF.

The chain recombines TRBV13 with TRBJ2-1; D gene ambiguous. Germline CDR1 PRHDT, CDR2 FYEKMQ (reference sequence). With 5 bases removed from V and 3 bases from J, the gap between germline ends came to 14 bases. The CDR3 runs to 15 residues. As DNA, the CDR3 is TGTGCCAGCAGCAGCACAGAGACGAGCTACAATGAGCAGTTCTTC. It yields the protein CASSSTETSYNEQFF. Looking up the rest from reference TRBV13 and TRBJ2-1 gives the full variable domain: AAGVIQSPRHLIKEKRETATLKCYPIPRHDTVYWYQQGPGQDPQFLISFYEKMQSDKGSIPDRFSAQQFSDYHSELNMSSLELGDSALYFCASSSTETSYNEQFFGPGTRLTVL.